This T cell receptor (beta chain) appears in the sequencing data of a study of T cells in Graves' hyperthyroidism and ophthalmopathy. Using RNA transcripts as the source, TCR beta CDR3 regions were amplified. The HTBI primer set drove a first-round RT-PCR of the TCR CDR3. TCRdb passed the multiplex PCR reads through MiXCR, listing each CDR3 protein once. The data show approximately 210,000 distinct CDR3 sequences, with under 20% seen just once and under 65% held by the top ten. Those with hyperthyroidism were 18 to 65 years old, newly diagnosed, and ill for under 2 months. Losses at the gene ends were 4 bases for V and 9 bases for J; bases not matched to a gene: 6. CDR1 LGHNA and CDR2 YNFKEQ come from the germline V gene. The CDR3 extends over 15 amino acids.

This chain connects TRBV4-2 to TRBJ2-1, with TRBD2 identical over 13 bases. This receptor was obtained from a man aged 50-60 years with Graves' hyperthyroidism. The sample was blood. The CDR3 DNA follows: TGTGCCAGCAGCCTGGGACTAGCGGGAAACACTGAGCAGTTCTTC. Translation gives CASSLGLAGNTEQFF.